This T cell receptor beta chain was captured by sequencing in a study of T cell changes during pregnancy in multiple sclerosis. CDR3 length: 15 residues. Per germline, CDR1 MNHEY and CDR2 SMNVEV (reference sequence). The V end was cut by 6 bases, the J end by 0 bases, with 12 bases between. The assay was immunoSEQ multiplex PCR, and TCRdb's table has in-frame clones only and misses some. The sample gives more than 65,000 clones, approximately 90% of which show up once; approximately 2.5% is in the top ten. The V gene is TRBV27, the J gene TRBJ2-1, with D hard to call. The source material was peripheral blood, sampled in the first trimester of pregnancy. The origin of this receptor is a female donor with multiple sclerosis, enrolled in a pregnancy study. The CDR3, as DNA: TGTGCCAGCAGGCAGCGCTTTAGCTCCTACAATGAGCAGTTCTTC. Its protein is CASRQRFSSYNEQFF.